This passage covers 18 T cell receptor beta chains from one sample sequenced in a study of T cells in Graves' hyperthyroidism and ophthalmopathy. Researchers took RNA transcripts and amplified the TCR beta CDR3 regions from them. First-round RT-PCR of the TCR CDR3 relied on the HTBI primer set. TCRdb processed the multiplex PCR reads anew with MiXCR; each CDR3 protein has one entry. The sample consists of approximately 210,000 distinct CDR3 sequences, 17% of them appearing once. Sequenced: blood. Source of these receptors: a man aged 50 to 60 with Graves' hyperthyroidism.

Ten or more counts support this clonotype. The CDR3 loop reads CASSALQDTGELFF. CDR3 bases: TGTGCCAGCAGTGCCTTACAGGACACCGGGGAGCTGTTTTTT. This chain joins TRBV28 and TRBJ2-2; D might be TRBD1 (5 bases). V was cut by 5 bases and J by 3 bases, with 10 bases left in between. The CDR3 contains 14 residues. CDR1 and CDR2 (germline): MDHEN, SYDVKM.

This clonotype was detected many times. The chain carries TRBV19 and TRBJ2-7; 7 bases align to TRBD1. CDR1 and CDR2 from the germline V gene are LNHDA and SQIVND (reference sequence). The CDR3 totals 19 residues. The junction had 20 bases not matched to a gene; V was cut back by 6 bases and J by 0 bases. DNA for the CDR3: TGTGCCAGTAGGGACAGGAGGTCTCGGTTGGCGAAGAGCTCCTACGAGCAGTACTTC. Translated, it gives CASRDRRSRLAKSSYEQYF. Full variable domain (missing parts from reference TRBV19 and TRBJ2-7): DGGITQSPKYLFRKEGQNVTLSCEQNLNHDAMYWYRQDPGQGLRLIYYSQIVNDFQKGDIAEGYSVSREKKESFPLTVTSAQKNPTAFYLCASRDRRSRLAKSSYEQYFGPGTRLTVT.

The rearrangement links TRBV7-2 to TRBJ2-7; the match to TRBD1 covers 9 bases. V lost 1 base to trimming and J lost 3 bases; unmatched junction nucleotides: 4. The CDR3 has 15 amino acids. CDR1 and CDR2 from the germline V gene are SGHTA and FQGNSA. The CDR3 is CASSLDTGGVYEQYF. The CDR3, as DNA: TGTGCCAGCAGCTTAGACACAGGGGGCGTCTACGAGCAGTACTTC. The full variable domain, rest sourced from reference TRBV7-2 and TRBJ2-7, is GAGVSQSPSNKVTEKGKDVELRCDPISGHTALYWYRQSLGQGLEFLIYFQGNSAPDKSGLPSDRFSAERTGGSVSTLTIQRTQQEDSAVYLCASSLDTGGVYEQYFGPGTRLTVT.

J is TRBJ1-5 and V is TRBV5-5; 7 bases fit TRBD1. This CDR3 region has 15 residues. From germline, CDR1 is SGHKS and CDR2 YYEKEE (reference sequence). V gave up 4 bases and J gave up 0 bases; unmatched junction bases: 4. The CDR3 nucleotides are TGTGCCAGCAGCCCGACAGGGACTAGCAATCAGCCCCAGCATTTT. Protein: CASSPTGTSNQPQHF.

The chain links TRBV6-1 to TRBJ2-2; perhaps TRBD2 as D (6 bases). The germline V gene has CDR1 MNHNS and CDR2 SASEGT. V lost 6 bases and J 6 bases, leaving 20 bases between the germline ends. This CDR3 is 16 amino acids long. Here the CDR3 DNA reads TGTGCCAGCAGGGATCCTCCGGGGAGGAGCGCCGGGGAGCTGTTTTTT. Translated, it gives CASRDPPGRSAGELFF.

This clonotype was seen ten or more times. V gene TRBV2 combines with J gene TRBJ2-7; D ambiguous. Germline CDR1 and CDR2: SNHLY and FYNNEI. This CDR3 region has 11 residues. Deletions cut 4 bases from V and 8 bases from J, with 9 bases between. The CDR3 protein is CASSAARKQYF. Written as DNA, the CDR3 is TGTGCCAGCAGTGCGGCTAGGAAGCAGTACTTC. Drawing the rest from reference TRBV2 and TRBJ2-7, the complete variable domain is EPEVTQTPSHQVTQMGQEVILRCVPISNHLYFYWYRQILGQKVEFLVSFYNNEISEKSEIFDDQFSVERPDGSNFTLKIRSTKLEDSAMYFCASSAARKQYFGPGTRLTVT.

This clonotype was recorded at least ten times. The chain employs TRBV11-2 and TRBJ2-2; weak D call: TRBD2 (6 bases). CDR3 length: 14 residues. Germline lookup yields CDR1 SGHAT and CDR2 FQNNGV. With 4 bases removed from V and 7 bases from J, the gap between germline ends came to 13 bases. The CDR3 loop reads CASSSRRGLGELFF. CDR3 coding DNA: TGTGCCAGCAGCTCAAGGCGGGGTCTCGGGGAGCTGTTTTTT.

This clonotype was found a few times. J is TRBJ2-7 and V is TRBV28, with 9 positions matching TRBD1. The germline V gene encodes CDR1 MDHEN and CDR2 SYDVKM. The CDR3 sequence is 14 residues long. Trimming at V came to 7 bases and at J to 5 bases, leaving 9 bases not matched to a gene. The CDR3 bases are TGTGCCAGCAAACCACAGGGGGCGCAGAACGAGCAGTACTTC. This translates into CASKPQGAQNEQYF.

The sample holds many counts of this clonotype. The rearrangement joins TRBV6-2 or TRBV6-3 to TRBJ2-1, with D unclear. The ends were cut back, 6 bases at V and 5 bases at J, with 11 bases in the middle. Germline CDR1 reads MNHEY; CDR2 reads SVGEGT. The CDR3 has 13 residues. In DNA, the CDR3 is TGTGCCAGCAGAGACCATCGGAACAATGAGCAGTTCTTC. This sequence encodes CASRDHRNNEQFF.

This clonotype was observed at least ten times. The chain links TRBV12-3 or TRBV12-4 to TRBJ2-1, with 10 bases identical to TRBD2. Unmatched junction bases numbered 7, after V lost 4 bases and J lost 4 bases. The CDR3 is 16 residues long. The CDR3: CASSSSTSGIYNEQFF. The CDR3 nucleotides read TGTGCCAGCAGTTCAAGTACTAGCGGGATTTACAATGAGCAGTTCTTC.

This clonotype has at least ten counts. This chain joins TRBV7-8 and TRBJ1-1; D remains unclear. The CDR3 runs 13 residues. V was trimmed by 4 bases and J by 7 bases, leaving 13 bases between them. From germline, CDR1 is SGHVS and CDR2 FQNEAQ. In DNA form, the CDR3 reads TGTGCCAGCAGCTCACAAGCACGAGGTGAAGCTTTCTTT. This sequence encodes CASSSQARGEAFF.

About this clonotype itself: It may be a read error: a sequence one base away is much more abundant. The V gene is TRBV11-3, the J gene TRBJ2-1; the D is unclear. This CDR3 region has 13 residues. CDR1 SGHNT and CDR2 YENEEA come from the germline V gene. The CDR3 spells CANSSAEYNEQFF. DNA of the CDR3: TGTGCCAACAGCTCGGCAGAATACAATGAGCAGTTCTTC. The full variable domain, rest sourced from reference TRBV11-3 and TRBJ2-1, is EAGVVQSPRYKIIEKKQPVAFWCNPISGHNTLYWYLQNLGQGPELLIRYENEEAVDDSQLPKDRFSAERLKGVDSTLKIQPAELGDSAVYLCANSSAEYNEQFFGPGTRLTVL.

This clonotype occurred a few times. This chain joins TRBV6-1 and TRBJ1-4; D may be TRBD1 (6 bases). The CDR3 consists of 15 residues. Germline V gene lookup returns CDR1 MNHNS and CDR2 SASEGT. V lost 6 bases and J lost 7, with 18 bases in between. The CDR3 DNA is TGTGCCAGCAGCGACAAACTAGGGGGAGGTGAAAAACTGTTTTTT. Translating gives CASSDKLGGGEKLFF.

In its sample, this clonotype was seen a few times. This chain uses TRBV10-3 with TRBJ2-7; the D gene is possibly TRBD1 (6 bases). V was cut by 3 bases and J by 5 bases, with 11 bases left in between. CDR1 and CDR2 (germline): ENHRY, SYGVKD. This CDR3 has 13 residues. DNA for the CDR3: TGTGCCATCAGTGATCCCAGGGGTCACGAGCAGTACTTC. Translated: CAISDPRGHEQYF.

This clonotype has a count of ten or more. The chain carries TRBV2 and TRBJ2-7; 11 bases are shared with TRBD1. The CDR3 has 15 amino acids. After removal of 2 bases from V and 2 bases from J, the junction contained 2 bases not matched to a gene. Germline values: CDR1 SNHLY, CDR2 FYNNEI. In nucleotides, the CDR3 is TGTGCCAGCAGTGAACTGGGACAGGGGGCCTACGAGCAGTACTTC. This translates into CASSELGQGAYEQYF.

This clonotype showed up just a few times. V is TRBV5-1 and J is TRBJ2-6, with D perhaps TRBD1 (6 bases). V was pared by 6 bases and J by 1 base, with 11 bases between. The CDR3 sequence is 15 residues long. Germline CDR1 SGHRS, CDR2 YFSETQ. CDR3: CASMPGVSGANVLTF. CDR3 nucleotides: TGCGCCAGCATGCCAGGGGTATCTGGGGCCAACGTCCTGACTTTC.

With respect to this clonotype: This may arise from a read error, as a much more abundant clone is one base away. The genes are TRBV11-3 and TRBJ2-5, with 11 bases that match TRBD2. CDR3 length: 16 amino acids. From germline, CDR1 is SGHNT and CDR2 YENEEA. V lost 8 bases, J lost 1 base, and 9 bases stayed unmatched. As DNA, the CDR3 is TGTGCCAGCGGCGATAGACTAGCGGGGATCCAAGAGACCCAGTACTTC. Its protein product is CASGDRLAGIQETQYF.

The chain carries TRBV27 and TRBJ2-5, with D perhaps TRBD1 (5 bases). This CDR3 is built from 13 residues. The V end was cut by 6 bases, the J end by 0 bases, with 8 bases between. Germline values: CDR1 MNHEY, CDR2 SMNVEV (reference sequence). CDR3 DNA: TGTGCCAGCAGGAGGACAAACCAAGAGACCCAGTACTTC. Its protein product is CASRRTNQETQYF.